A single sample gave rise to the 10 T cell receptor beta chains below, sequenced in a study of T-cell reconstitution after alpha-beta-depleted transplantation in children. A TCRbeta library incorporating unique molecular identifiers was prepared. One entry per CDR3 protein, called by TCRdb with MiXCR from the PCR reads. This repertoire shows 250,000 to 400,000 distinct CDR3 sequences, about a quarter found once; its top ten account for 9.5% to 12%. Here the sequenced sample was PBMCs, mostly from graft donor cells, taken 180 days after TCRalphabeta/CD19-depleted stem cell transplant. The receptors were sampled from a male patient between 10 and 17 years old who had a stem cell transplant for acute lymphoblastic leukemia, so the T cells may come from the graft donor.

In nucleotides, the CDR3 is TGTGCCAGCTCACCGTGGCAGGGCAACGATGAGCAGTTCTTC. Translating gives CASSPWQGNDEQFF. This chain joins TRBV18 and TRBJ2-1, with D maybe TRBD1 (5 bases). The V gene lost 3 bases and the J gene lost 8 bases, with 14 bases spanning the gap. CDR3 length: 14 amino acids. Germline CDR1 is KGHSH and CDR2 is LQKENI.

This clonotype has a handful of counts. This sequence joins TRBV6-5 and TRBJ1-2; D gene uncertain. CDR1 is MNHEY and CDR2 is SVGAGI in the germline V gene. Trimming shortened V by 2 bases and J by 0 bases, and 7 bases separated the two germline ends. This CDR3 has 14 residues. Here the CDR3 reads CASSYESANYGYTF. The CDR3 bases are TGTGCCAGCAGTTACGAATCAGCTAACTATGGCTACACCTTC.

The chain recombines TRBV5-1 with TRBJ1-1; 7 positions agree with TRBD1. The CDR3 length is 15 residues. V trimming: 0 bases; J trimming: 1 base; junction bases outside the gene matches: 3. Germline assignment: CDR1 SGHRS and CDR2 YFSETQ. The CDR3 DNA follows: TGCGCCAGCAGCTTGGAGGGGGCGCCGAACACTGAAGCTTTCTTT. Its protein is CASSLEGAPNTEAFF.

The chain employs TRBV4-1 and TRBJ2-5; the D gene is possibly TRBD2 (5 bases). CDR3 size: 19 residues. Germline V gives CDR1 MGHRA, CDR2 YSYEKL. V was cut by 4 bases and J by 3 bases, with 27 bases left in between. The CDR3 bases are TGCGCCAGCAGCCGTAAAGGCGGGCGGCCAGGAGAATTAGAAGAGACCCAGTACTTC. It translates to CASSRKGGRPGELEETQYF.

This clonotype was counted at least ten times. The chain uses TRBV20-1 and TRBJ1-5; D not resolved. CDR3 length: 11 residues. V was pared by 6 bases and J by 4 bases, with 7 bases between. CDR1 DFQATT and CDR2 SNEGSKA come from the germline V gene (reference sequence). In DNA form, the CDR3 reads TGCAGTGCAGCAGAAAATCAGCCCCAGCATTTT. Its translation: CSAAENQPQHF.

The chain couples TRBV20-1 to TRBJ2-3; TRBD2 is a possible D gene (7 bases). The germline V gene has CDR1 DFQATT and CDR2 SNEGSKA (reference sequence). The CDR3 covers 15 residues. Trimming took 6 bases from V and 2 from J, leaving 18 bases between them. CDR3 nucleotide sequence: TGCAGTGCCCTAACGGGGGGCGGATACACAGATACGCAGTATTTT. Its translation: CSALTGGGYTDTQYF.

The CDR3 coding sequence is TGCAGTGCTCTTTCTACAGGGGTCTCCTACAATGAGCAGTTCTTC. Protein product: CSALSTGVSYNEQFF. The chain couples TRBV20-1 to TRBJ2-1; 7 nucleotides match TRBD1. CDR3 length: 15 amino acids. Germline V lookup: CDR1 DFQATT, CDR2 SNEGSKA (reference sequence). V shed 5 bases, J shed 0 bases, and the junction held 7 bases outside the gene matches.

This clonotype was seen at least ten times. CDR3 loop: CASSLNRGTSGNHTQYF. For the CDR3, the DNA is TGTGCCAGCAGTTTAAATCGAGGGACTAGCGGGAACCATACGCAGTATTTT. V usage is TRBV12-3 or TRBV12-4 and J usage is TRBJ2-3, with TRBD2 identical over 13 bases. With V trimmed by 2 bases and J by 7 bases, 9 bases remained unmatched. The CDR3 length is 17 residues.

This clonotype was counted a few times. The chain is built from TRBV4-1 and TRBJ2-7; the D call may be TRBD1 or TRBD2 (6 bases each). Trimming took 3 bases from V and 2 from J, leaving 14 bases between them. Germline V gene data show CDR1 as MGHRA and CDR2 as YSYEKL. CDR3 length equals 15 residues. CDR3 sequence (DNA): TGCGCCAGCAGCCATCAGGGGCGGGGAACCTACGAGCAGTACTTC. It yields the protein CASSHQGRGTYEQYF.

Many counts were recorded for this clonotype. The CDR3 region is CASSQGNRQETQYF. For the CDR3, the DNA is TGTGCCAGCAGCCAAGGGAACCGCCAAGAGACCCAGTACTTC. V is TRBV3-1 and J is TRBJ2-5, with D hard to call. The germline V gene has CDR1 LGHDT and CDR2 YNNKEL (reference sequence). The CDR3 extends over 14 amino acids. Trimming shortened V by 1 base and J by 1 base, and 7 bases separated the two germline ends.